The 17 T cell receptor beta chains below were found in one sample sequenced in a study of CD8 T cells in Susac syndrome. Reverse transcription of roughly 0.45 to 1 ug RNA used random hexamers. TCRdb used MiXCR to reprocess the immunoSEQ multiplex PCR reads, holding one entry per CDR3 protein. This sample has 200,000 to 300,000 distinct CDR3 sequences; around 93% occur once, and the top ten carry roughly 0.07%. The sequenced sample was CD4+ T cells from PBMCs. The source is a human donor with multiple sclerosis.

The V call is TRBV20-1, the J call TRBJ2-5; 9 nucleotides line up with TRBD1. V was pared by 2 bases and J by 4 bases, with 8 bases of the junction left unmatched. The length of the CDR3 is 15 residues. Germline V gives CDR1 DFQATT, CDR2 SNEGSKA (reference sequence). The CDR3 reads CSARTLQGAGETQYF. The CDR3 bases are TGCAGTGCTAGAACCCTACAGGGGGCTGGAGAGACCCAGTACTTC.

This clonotype appeared a single time. The rearrangement uses TRBV20-1 and TRBJ2-1; D is undetermined. The germline V and J ends were trimmed by 3 bases and 8 bases, with 11 bases remaining between them. Germline V CDR1 and CDR2: DFQATT, SNEGSKA (reference sequence). This CDR3 is built from 12 residues. CDR3: CSARASGDEQFF. Here the CDR3 DNA reads TGCAGTGCTAGGGCATCAGGCGATGAGCAGTTCTTC.

The V and J genes are TRBV30 and TRBJ2-1; no firm D call. The CDR3 is made up of 12 amino acids. From germline, CDR1 is GTSNPN and CDR2 SVGIG (reference sequence). Trimming removed 0 bases at V and 10 bases at J, with 10 bases between. CDR3 loop: CAWSVRSVEQFF. The DNA of the CDR3 is TGTGCCTGGAGTGTACGGTCGGTCGAGCAGTTCTTC.

V usage is TRBV3-1 and J usage is TRBJ2-3; 9 bases map to TRBD1. The length of the CDR3 is 21 residues. Germline V gives CDR1 LGHDT, CDR2 YNNKEL (reference sequence). V lost 4 bases to trimming and J lost 3 bases; unmatched junction nucleotides: 23. CDR3 sequence: CASSRVNRGRGRGESTDTQYF. The CDR3 DNA is TGTGCCAGCAGCCGCGTGAACAGGGGGCGCGGGCGGGGCGAAAGTACAGATACGCAGTATTTT.

This chain connects TRBV12-3 or TRBV12-4 to TRBJ1-3; 7 nucleotides match TRBD1. The V gene end was trimmed by 5 bases and the J gene end by 0 bases; junction bases not matched to a gene: 4. The CDR3 is made up of 15 amino acids. This CDR3 reads CASSKGQSSGNTIYF. The DNA of the CDR3 is TGTGCCAGCAGTAAGGGACAGAGCTCTGGAAACACCATATATTTT.

This rearrangement joins TRBV25-1 to TRBJ2-7, with D unresolved. Germline CDR1 and CDR2: MGHDK and SYGVNS. The CDR3 spans 11 residues. Deletions cut 6 bases from V and 2 bases from J, with 5 bases between. The DNA of the CDR3 is TGTGCCAGCAGGAGTGCCTACGAGCAGTACGTC. Its translation is CASRSAYEQYV.

This clonotype has a single count. The chain employs TRBV30 and TRBJ1-4, with TRBD1 identical over 7 bases. The CDR3 is made up of 12 amino acids. Trimming removed 2 bases from V and 10 bases from J; junction bases left unmatched: 4. Germline V lookup: CDR1 GTSNPN, CDR2 SVGIG (reference sequence). The CDR3 loop reads CAWSTGEGKLFF. The CDR3 DNA reads as TGTGCCTGGAGTACAGGGGAAGGAAAACTGTTTTTT.

The V and J genes are TRBV7-2 and TRBJ2-5; D remains ambiguous. This CDR3 region has 14 residues. Germline V gene data show CDR1 as SGHTA and CDR2 as FQGNSA. The germline V and J ends were trimmed by 0 bases and 5 bases, with 10 bases remaining between them. CDR3 sequence: CASSLAYDGETQYF. In nucleotides, the CDR3 is TGTGCCAGCAGCTTAGCTTATGACGGGGAGACCCAGTACTTC. The complete variable domain, with remaining parts taken from reference TRBV7-2 and TRBJ2-5, reads GAGVSQSPSNKVTEKGKDVELRCDPISGHTALYWYRQSLGQGLEFLIYFQGNSAPDKSGLPSDRFSAERTGGSVSTLTIQRTQQEDSAVYLCASSLAYDGETQYFGPGTRLLVL.

Written as DNA, the CDR3 is TGTGCCACCAGCAGAGAGGCCCCCCTGAACGGGGCCGGCTACACCTTC. It is translated as CATSREAPLNGAGYTF. This chain links TRBV15 with TRBJ1-2; tentative D call: TRBD1 (5 bases). Trimming left V 0 bases short and J 8 bases short, with 19 bases between. Germline V gene sequence: CDR1 LNHNV, CDR2 YYDKDF (reference sequence). This CDR3 is 16 amino acids long.

This chain uses TRBV20-1 with TRBJ2-5; a possible D gene is TRBD2 (6 bases). The CDR3 is made up of 15 amino acids. CDR1 is DFQATT, CDR2 SNEGSKA, per germline (reference sequence). V lost 4 bases, J lost 5 bases, and 20 bases lay in between. This chain's CDR3 is CSATSLTRGTETQYF. Here the CDR3 DNA reads TGCAGTGCTACTTCCCTGACCCGGGGGACGGAGACCCAGTACTTC.

This clonotype was observed a handful of times. The chain is built from TRBV6-1 and TRBJ1-2; D is ambiguous. The V gene's germline CDR1 is MNHNS and CDR2 SASEGT. The CDR3 runs to 12 residues. V was cut by 3 bases and J by 4 bases, with 6 bases left in between. For the CDR3, the DNA is TGTGCCAGCAGTGATGGGTTCTATGGCTACACCTTC. Translation gives CASSDGFYGYTF.

The chain couples TRBV18 to TRBJ2-5; the match to TRBD1 covers 7 bases. The V gene's germline CDR1 is KGHSH and CDR2 LQKENI. The CDR3 runs to 16 residues. Losses at the gene ends were 0 bases for V and 4 bases for J; bases not matched to a gene: 8. The CDR3, as DNA: TGTGCCAGCTCACCACCGGTCGGGGACAGAGGAGAGACCCAGTACTTC. Its translation is CASSPPVGDRGETQYF.

The rearrangement uses TRBV28 and TRBJ2-7; D unclear. The CDR3 totals 13 residues. CDR1 and CDR2 from the germline V gene are MDHEN and SYDVKM. Trimming pared 5 bases from V and 2 bases from J, leaving 10 bases between. The CDR3 nucleotides read TGTGCCAGCAGTCTAACCGGGCCCTACGAGCAGTACTTC. Translating gives CASSLTGPYEQYF.

This clonotype has just a few counts. This chain uses TRBV9 with TRBJ2-3, with D unresolved. With 1 base removed from V and 3 bases from J, the gap between germline ends came to 6 bases. Germline assignment: CDR1 SGDLS and CDR2 YYNGEE. The CDR3 is 13 residues long. In DNA, the CDR3 is TGTGCCAGCAGCGTACGAGCTACAGATACGCAGTATTTT. Translation gives CASSVRATDTQYF.

This sequence joins TRBV20-1 and TRBJ2-1; D call uncertain. The CDR3 is made up of 13 amino acids. V was trimmed by 3 bases and J by 9 bases, leaving 15 bases between them. Germline V gives CDR1 DFQATT, CDR2 SNEGSKA (reference sequence). Written as DNA, the CDR3 is TGCAGTGCTAGGGGCATCTTCCTCCCTGAGCAGTTCTTC. Its translation is CSARGIFLPEQFF.

This chain uses TRBV19 with TRBJ2-6, with D tentatively TRBD1 (6 bases). Germline lookup yields CDR1 LNHDA and CDR2 SQIVND (reference sequence). This CDR3 contains 15 residues. V was trimmed by 5 bases and J by 3 bases, leaving 11 bases between them. CDR3 DNA: TGTGCCAGTAGTTACAACAGGGATGGGGCCAACGTCCTGACTTTC. It yields the protein CASSYNRDGANVLTF.

The V and J genes are TRBV20-1 and TRBJ1-4; 7 bases map to TRBD1. V trimming: 6 bases; J trimming: 4 bases; junction bases outside the gene matches: 14. This CDR3 is built from 16 residues. Germline assignment: CDR1 DFQATT and CDR2 SNEGSKA (reference sequence). Here the CDR3 reads CSASKTGHPLNEKLFF. CDR3 nucleotides: TGCAGTGCGAGTAAGACAGGGCACCCTCTTAATGAAAAACTGTTTTTT.